What follows are 7 T cell receptor beta chains derived from one specimen sequenced in a study of T-cell reconstitution after alpha-beta-depleted transplantation in children. For TCRbeta, the library was prepared with unique molecular identifiers. TCRdb passed the PCR reads through MiXCR, listing each CDR3 protein once. In the table there are about 400,000 distinct CDR3 sequences, roughly 20% of which are singletons. Sequences were derived from PBMCs from the stem cell graft donor, sampled from the stem cell graft. The receptor source for this set is a human donor who donated a stem cell graft to a child with acute myeloid leukemia.

This clonotype came up a few times. The CDR3 reads CASSIAGGANEQFF. The CDR3 DNA reads TGTGCCAGCAGTATAGCGGGAGGGGCCAATGAGCAGTTCTTC. The rearrangement links TRBV27 to TRBJ2-1, with 11 nucleotides matching TRBD2. Germline loops: CDR1 MNHEY, CDR2 SMNVEV (reference sequence). The J segment lost 6 bases and the V segment lost 5 bases, leaving 3 bases of the junction unmatched. The CDR3 spans 14 residues.

The chain recombines TRBV12-3 or TRBV12-4 with TRBJ2-7; the D is unclear. The CDR3 covers 11 residues. The germline V and J ends were trimmed by 5 bases and 7 bases, with 9 bases remaining between them. In DNA, the CDR3 is TGTGCCAGCAGTCCCTCCCGGGAGCAGTACTTC. This gives the protein CASSPSREQYF.

This clonotype has a handful of counts. The chain carries TRBV12-3 or TRBV12-4 and TRBJ2-7; possible D gene TRBD2, 5 bases. The CDR3 totals 13 residues. Trimming left V 6 bases short and J 7 bases short, with 16 bases between. DNA of the CDR3: TGTGCCAGCAGCTTGGACTCCTCTGGGGAGCAGTACTTC. Encoded protein: CASSLDSSGEQYF.

This chain connects TRBV20-1 to TRBJ2-1; TRBD2 matches at 10 bases. The J segment lost 6 bases and the V segment lost 3 bases, leaving 11 bases of the junction unmatched. Germline loops: CDR1 DFQATT, CDR2 SNEGSKA (reference sequence). The CDR3 sequence is 16 residues long. In DNA form, the CDR3 reads TGCAGTGCTAGGCTTCTAGCGGGAGTTTTAGGCAATGAGCAGTTCTTC. It yields the protein CSARLLAGVLGNEQFF.

This clonotype has at least ten counts. V and J are TRBV10-3 and TRBJ2-7; 7 bases line up with TRBD1. CDR3 size: 13 residues. J was trimmed by 4 bases and V by 8 bases; bases with no gene match: 8. Germline CDR1 and CDR2: ENHRY and SYGVKD. This CDR3 is CAIGGDRVYEQYF. The CDR3 DNA follows: TGTGCCATCGGGGGAGACAGGGTATACGAGCAGTACTTC.

The V call is TRBV5-1, the J call TRBJ2-7, with TRBD2 as a possible D gene (5 bases). The CDR3 consists of 15 residues. Trimming stripped 0 bases from V and 0 bases from J, with 10 bases between. Germline CDR1 reads SGHRS; CDR2 reads YFSETQ. CDR3 in amino acids: CASSLGSDHSYEQYF. CDR3 nucleotide sequence: TGCGCCAGCAGCTTGGGTAGCGACCACTCCTACGAGCAGTACTTC.

This clonotype was detected a few times. The chain employs TRBV4-3 and TRBJ2-1; TRBD1 aligns across 7 bases. The CDR3 totals 16 residues. From germline, CDR1 is LGHNA and CDR2 YSLEER. Trimming cost V 0 bases and J 1 base; bases outside gene matches: 3. In DNA, the CDR3 is TGCGCCAGCAGCCAAGACCACAGGGGTTCCTACAATGAGCAGTTCTTC. Residues: CASSQDHRGSYNEQFF.